The clone carrying this T cell receptor (beta chain) has at least ten counts. The target antigen is unknown. PBMCs stemmed from 10 ml fresh peripheral blood. The length of the CDR3 is 12 residues. Germline assignment: CDR1 LGHDT and CDR2 YNNKEL (reference sequence). V dropped 2 bases and J dropped 5 bases, with 4 bases sitting between them. This sample was included in a study of T cells in Graves' hyperthyroidism and ophthalmopathy. Study observations and caveats: Blood shared most expanded thyroid clonotypes above 0.001.

Authors of the study amplified TCR beta CDR3 regions from RNA transcripts. The HTBI primer set drove a first-round RT-PCR of the TCR CDR3. TCRdb re-called the multiplex PCR reads with MiXCR, one entry per CDR3 protein. The data show approximately 400,000 distinct CDR3 sequences, with about 15% seen just once and approximately 10% held by the top ten. The chain has TRBV3-1 and TRBJ2-1; D remains unclear. This receptor was obtained from a woman aged 55-69 years with Graves' hyperthyroidism. Sequencing used blood. Written as DNA, the CDR3 is TGTGCCAGCAGCCAAAGGGACAATGAGCAGTTCTTC. Its translation is CASSQRDNEQFF.